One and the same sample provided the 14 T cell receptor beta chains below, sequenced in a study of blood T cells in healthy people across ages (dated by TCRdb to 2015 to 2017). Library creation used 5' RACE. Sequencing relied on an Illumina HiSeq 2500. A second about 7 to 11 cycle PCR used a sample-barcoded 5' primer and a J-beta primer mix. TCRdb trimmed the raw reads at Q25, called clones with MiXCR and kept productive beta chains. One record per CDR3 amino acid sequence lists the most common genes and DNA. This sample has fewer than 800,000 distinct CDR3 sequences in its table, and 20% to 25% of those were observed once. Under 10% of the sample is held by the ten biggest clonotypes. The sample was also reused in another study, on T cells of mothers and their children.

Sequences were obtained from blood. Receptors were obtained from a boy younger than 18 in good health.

The CDR3 loop reads CSAQDPSETQYF. CDR3 sequence (DNA): TGCAGTGCCCAGGACCCGAGCGAGACCCAGTACTTC. The chain carries TRBV20-1 and TRBJ2-5, with D uncertain. V lost 6 bases and J 5 bases, leaving 13 bases between the germline ends. Germline values: CDR1 DFQATT, CDR2 SNEGSKA (reference sequence). This CDR3 region has 12 residues.

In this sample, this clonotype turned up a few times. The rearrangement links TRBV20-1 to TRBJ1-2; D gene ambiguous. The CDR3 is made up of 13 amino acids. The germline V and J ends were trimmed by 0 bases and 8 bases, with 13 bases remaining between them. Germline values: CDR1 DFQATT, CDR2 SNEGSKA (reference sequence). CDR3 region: CSARDFRTGGYTF. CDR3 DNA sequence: TGCAGTGCTAGAGATTTTAGGACGGGCGGCTACACCTTC.

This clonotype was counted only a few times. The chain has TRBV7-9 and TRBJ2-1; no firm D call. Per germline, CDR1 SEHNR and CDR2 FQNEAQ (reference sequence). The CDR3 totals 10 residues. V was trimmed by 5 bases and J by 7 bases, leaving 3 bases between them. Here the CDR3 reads CASSPNEQFF. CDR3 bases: TGTGCCAGCAGCCCAAATGAGCAGTTCTTC. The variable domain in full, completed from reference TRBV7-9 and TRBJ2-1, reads DTGVSQNPRHKITKRGQNVTFRCDPISEHNRLYWYRQTLGQGPEFLTYFQNEAQLEKSRLLSDRFSAERPKGSFSTLEIQRTEQGDSAMYLCASSPNEQFFGPGTRLTVL.

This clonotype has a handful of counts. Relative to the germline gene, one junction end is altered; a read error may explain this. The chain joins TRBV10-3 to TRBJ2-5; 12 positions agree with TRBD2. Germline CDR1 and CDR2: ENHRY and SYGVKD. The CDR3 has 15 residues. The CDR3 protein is CAISESGLAGKGRFF. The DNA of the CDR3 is TGTGCCATCAGTGAGTCAGGACTAGCGGGAAAGGGTCGGTTCTTC.

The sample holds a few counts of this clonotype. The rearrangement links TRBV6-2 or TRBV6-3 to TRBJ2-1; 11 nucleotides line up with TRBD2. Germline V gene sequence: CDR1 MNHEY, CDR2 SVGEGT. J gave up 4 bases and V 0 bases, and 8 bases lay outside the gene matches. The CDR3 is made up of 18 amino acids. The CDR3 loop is CASSYSAILAGGYNEQFF. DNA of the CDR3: TGTGCCAGCAGTTACTCGGCTATCCTAGCGGGGGGATACAATGAGCAGTTCTTC.

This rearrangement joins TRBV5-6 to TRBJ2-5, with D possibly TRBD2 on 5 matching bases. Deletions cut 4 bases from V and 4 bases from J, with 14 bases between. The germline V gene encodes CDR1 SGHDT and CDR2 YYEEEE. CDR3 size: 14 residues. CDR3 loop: CASSPPTRTETQYF. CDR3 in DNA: TGTGCCAGCAGCCCACCAACTAGGACAGAGACCCAGTACTTC.

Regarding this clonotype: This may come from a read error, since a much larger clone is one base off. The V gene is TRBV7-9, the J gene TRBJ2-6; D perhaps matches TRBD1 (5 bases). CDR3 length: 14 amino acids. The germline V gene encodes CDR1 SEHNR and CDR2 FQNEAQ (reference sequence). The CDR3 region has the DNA TGTGCCAGCAGCGCCCGGCTTGGGGCCAGCGTCCTGACTTTC. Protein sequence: CASSARLGASVLTF. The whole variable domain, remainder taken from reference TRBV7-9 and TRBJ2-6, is DTGVSQNPRHKITKRGQNVTFRCDPISEHNRLYWYRQTLGQGPEFLTYFQNEAQLEKSRLLSDRFSAERPKGSFSTLEIQRTEQGDSAMYLCASSARLGASVLTFGAGSRLTVL.

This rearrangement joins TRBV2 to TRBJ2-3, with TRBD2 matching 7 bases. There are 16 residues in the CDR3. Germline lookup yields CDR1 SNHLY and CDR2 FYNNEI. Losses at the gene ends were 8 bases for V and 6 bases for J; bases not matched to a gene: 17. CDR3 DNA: TGTGCCAGCGGTGTGGGCCTAGCGGAAGGTGGGGATACGCAGTATTTT. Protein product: CASGVGLAEGGDTQYF.

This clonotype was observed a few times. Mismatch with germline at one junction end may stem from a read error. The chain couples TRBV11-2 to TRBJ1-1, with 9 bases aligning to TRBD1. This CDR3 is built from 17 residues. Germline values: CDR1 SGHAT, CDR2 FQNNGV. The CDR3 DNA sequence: TGTGCCAGCAGCTTAGTGCTCGGACAGGGGCAAAACACTGAAGCCTTCTTT. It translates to CASSLVLGQGQNTEAFF.

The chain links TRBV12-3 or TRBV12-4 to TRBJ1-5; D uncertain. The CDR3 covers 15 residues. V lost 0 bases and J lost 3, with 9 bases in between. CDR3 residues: CASSLALGVNQPQHF. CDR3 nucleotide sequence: TGTGCCAGCAGTTTAGCGCTTGGGGTCAATCAGCCCCAGCATTTT.

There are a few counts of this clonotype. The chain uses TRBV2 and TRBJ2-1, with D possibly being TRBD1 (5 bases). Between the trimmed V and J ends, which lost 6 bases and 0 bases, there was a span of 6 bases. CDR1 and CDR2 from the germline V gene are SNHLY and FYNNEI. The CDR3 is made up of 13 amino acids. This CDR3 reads CASRDNSYNEQFF. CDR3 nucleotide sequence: TGTGCCAGCAGGGACAACTCCTACAATGAGCAGTTCTTC.

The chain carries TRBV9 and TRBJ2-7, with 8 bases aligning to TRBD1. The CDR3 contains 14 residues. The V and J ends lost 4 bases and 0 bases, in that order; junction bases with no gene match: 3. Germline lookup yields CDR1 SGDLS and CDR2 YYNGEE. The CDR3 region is CASSPQGDSYEQYF. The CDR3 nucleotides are TGTGCCAGCAGCCCACAGGGGGACTCCTACGAGCAGTACTTC.

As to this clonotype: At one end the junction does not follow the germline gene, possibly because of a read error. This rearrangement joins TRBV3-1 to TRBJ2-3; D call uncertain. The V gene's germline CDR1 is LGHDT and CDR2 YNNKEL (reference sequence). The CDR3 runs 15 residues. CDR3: CASSPQGFTGDTQYF. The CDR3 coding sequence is TGCGCCAGCAGCCCCCAAGGCTTTACCGGCGATACGCAGTATTTT.

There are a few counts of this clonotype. The CDR3 here is CSAREGTGNEKLFF. DNA of the CDR3: TGCAGTGCTAGAGAGGGGACAGGCAACGAAAAACTGTTTTTT. The J gene is TRBJ1-4, the V gene TRBV20-1; the match to TRBD1 covers 8 bases. Germline V gene sequence: CDR1 DFQATT, CDR2 SNEGSKA (reference sequence). This CDR3 has 14 residues. V shed 0 bases, J shed 8 bases, and the junction held 5 bases outside the gene matches.